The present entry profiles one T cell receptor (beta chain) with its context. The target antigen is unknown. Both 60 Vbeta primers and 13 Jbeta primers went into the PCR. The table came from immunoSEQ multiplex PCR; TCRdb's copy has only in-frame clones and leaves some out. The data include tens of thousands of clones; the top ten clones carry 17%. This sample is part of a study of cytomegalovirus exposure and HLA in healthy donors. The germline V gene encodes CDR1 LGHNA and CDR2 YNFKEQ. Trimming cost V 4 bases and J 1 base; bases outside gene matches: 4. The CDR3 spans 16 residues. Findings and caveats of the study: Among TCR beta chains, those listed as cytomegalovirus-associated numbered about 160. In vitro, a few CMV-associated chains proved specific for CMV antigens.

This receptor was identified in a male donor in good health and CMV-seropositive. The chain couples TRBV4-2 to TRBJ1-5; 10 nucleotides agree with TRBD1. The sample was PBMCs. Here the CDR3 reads CASSPGQGGSNQPQHF. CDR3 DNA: TGTGCCAGCAGCCCTGGACAGGGGGGGAGCAATCAGCCCCAGCATTTT.